The clone carrying this TCR beta chain was seen a few times. Antigen: not known. The sample originates from a study of coeliac disease. Whole-study findings and limits: Known gliadin-specific TRB sequences: 9 of 18 coeliac samples, only 1 of 6 controls. Unbiased detection of gliadin-specific T cells was judged not feasible with this approach. Cross-contamination between intraepithelial and lamina propria cells was possible.

The method was immunoSEQ multiplex PCR; TCRdb's version includes in-frame clones alone and lacks a portion of them. Of some 1,700 clones listed, 65% to 85% are singletons. Sequencing used lymphocytes from the gut lamina propria. The clonotype comes from a human donor without celiac disease.

The chain's CDR3 is CASSEGRGGTDTQYF. As DNA, the CDR3 is TGTGCCAGCAGTGAAGGCAGGGGGGGCACAGATACGCAGTATTTT. J is TRBJ2-3 and V is TRBV2; weak D call: TRBD1 (7 bases). V lost 1 base, J lost 1 base, and 9 bases lay in between. The CDR3 covers 15 residues. Germline V gives CDR1 SNHLY, CDR2 FYNNEI.